This T cell receptor beta chain was sequenced in a study of radiation and T cells in renal cell carcinoma. TCRdb keeps only in-frame clones here, not all; method: immunoSEQ multiplex PCR. The sample lists about 120,000 clones, approximately 80% occurring once. The time point here: blood 2 weeks post-SBRT. Treatment: 15 Gy SBRT to primary tumor, nephrectomy 4 weeks later. The clonotype comes from a woman aged 55-75 years with renal cell carcinoma. The source was blood, collected from a patient whose treatment included radiotherapy and nephrectomy.

The CDR3 here is CASSMDRGTNGYTF. For the CDR3, the DNA is TGTGCCAGTAGTATGGACAGGGGTACTAATGGCTACACCTTC. The chain combines TRBV19 with TRBJ1-2; 9 bases map to TRBD1. Germline loops: CDR1 LNHDA, CDR2 SQIVND (reference sequence). J lost 6 bases, V lost 3 bases, and 5 bases had no gene match. This CDR3 spans 14 amino acids.